A single sample gave rise to the 25 T cell receptor beta chains below, sequenced in a study of T cell responses to AZD1222 COVID-19 vaccine. Sequencing was performed with immunoSEQ multiplex PCR; in TCRdb, only in-frame clones are kept and a portion is missing. The table has around 120,000 clones, about 86% seen once. Sequencing was performed on peripheral blood, taken 28 days after the second AZD1222 dose. These receptors originate from an adult who received the AZD1222 COVID-19 vaccine.

This clone has just one count. The chain combines TRBV7-8 with TRBJ1-2, with D perhaps matching TRBD1 (5 bases). The CDR3 is 15 amino acids. Per the germline V gene, CDR1 is SGHVS and CDR2 is FQNEAQ. With 6 bases removed from V and 3 bases from J, the gap between germline ends came to 17 bases. The CDR3 DNA reads as TGTGCCAGCAGTTGGGACTTACGTCCCTACTATGGCTACACCTTC. Translated: CASSWDLRPYYGYTF.

V usage is TRBV11-2 and J usage is TRBJ2-7; 9 bases are a match to TRBD1. The CDR3 spans 14 residues. Trimming at V came to 3 bases and at J to 3 bases, leaving 3 bases not matched to a gene. Germline CDR1 and CDR2: SGHAT and FQNNGV. The CDR3 is CASSLQDRGYEQYF. DNA of the CDR3: TGTGCCAGCAGCTTGCAGGACAGGGGCTACGAGCAGTACTTC.

The chain recombines TRBV19 with TRBJ2-3; TRBD1 aligns across 8 bases. With V trimmed by 9 bases and J by 3 bases, 8 bases remained unmatched. This CDR3 is 14 amino acids long. Germline loops: CDR1 LNHDA, CDR2 SQIVND (reference sequence). As DNA, the CDR3 is TGTGCCAGCCAGGACAGGGTCACGACAGATACGCAGTATTTT. Protein product: CASQDRVTTDTQYF.

This clone was recorded once. The chain joins TRBV7-2 to TRBJ1-1; tentatively, D is TRBD1 (5 bases). Germline CDR1 reads SGHTA; CDR2 reads FQGNSA. Trimming stripped 0 bases from V and 1 base from J, with 9 bases between. The CDR3 is made up of 15 amino acids. The CDR3 nucleotides read TGTGCCAGCAGCTTAGCGTGGGGGGGGAACACTGAAGCTTTCTTT. This encodes CASSLAWGGNTEAFF.

The chain carries TRBV27 and TRBJ2-1; a weak D match, TRBD2 (6 bases). V was clipped by 2 bases and J by 6 bases, with 11 bases between them. Germline values: CDR1 MNHEY, CDR2 SMNVEV (reference sequence). The CDR3 is made up of 14 amino acids. The CDR3 loop reads CASSLGGGINEQFF. The CDR3 DNA reads TGTGCCAGCAGTTTAGGGGGAGGCATCAATGAGCAGTTCTTC.

The CDR3 loop is CASSQAPLVSSSYEQYF. The CDR3 DNA follows: TGCGCCAGCAGCCAAGCCCCCTTAGTTTCCAGCTCCTACGAGCAGTACTTC. The chain joins TRBV4-1 to TRBJ2-7, with unresolved D. CDR1 is MGHRA and CDR2 is YSYEKL in the germline V gene. This CDR3 has 17 amino acids. The V end was cut by 1 base, the J end by 0 bases, with 16 bases between.

The gene calls are TRBV27 and TRBJ2-7; 9 nucleotides line up with TRBD2. The trim removed 6 bases at V and 7 bases at J, leaving 13 bases unmatched. This CDR3 has 15 amino acids. The germline CDR1 and CDR2 sequences are MNHEY and SMNVEV (reference sequence). CDR3 loop: CASSYLAGVTGEQYF. The CDR3 DNA sequence: TGTGCCAGCAGCTACTTAGCGGGAGTCACGGGGGAGCAGTACTTC.

This rearrangement joins TRBV27 to TRBJ2-3; TRBD2 matches at 12 bases. The V gene end was trimmed by 6 bases and the J gene end by 4 bases; junction bases not matched to a gene: 8. The CDR3 is 16 amino acids. Germline V gene data show CDR1 as MNHEY and CDR2 as SMNVEV (reference sequence). The chain's CDR3 is CASRIRLAGDPDTQYF. DNA for the CDR3: TGTGCCAGCAGGATCCGACTAGCGGGAGACCCAGATACGCAGTATTTT.

The chain employs TRBV18 and TRBJ2-7, with TRBD2 identical over 7 bases. The length of the CDR3 is 17 residues. V shed 0 bases, J shed 0 bases, and the junction held 8 bases outside the gene matches. Germline-derived CDR1 and CDR2 are KGHSH and LQKENI. As DNA, the CDR3 is TGTGCCAGCTCACCACCGTCTAGCGGAGGGAGCTCCTACGAGCAGTACTTC. It translates to CASSPPSSGGSSYEQYF.

This chain uses TRBV25-1 with TRBJ2-5; D call uncertain. Per the germline V gene, CDR1 is MGHDK and CDR2 is SYGVNS. V dropped 3 bases and J dropped 0 bases, with 5 bases sitting between them. The CDR3 consists of 13 residues. CDR3 coding DNA: TGTGCCAGCAGTGACACTAACCAAGAGACCCAGTACTTC. It is translated as CASSDTNQETQYF.

The chain links TRBV7-9 to TRBJ1-2, with a weak D call TRBD1 (5 bases). Looked up from germline, CDR1 is SEHNR and CDR2 is FQNEAQ (reference sequence). V lost 5 bases and J 11 bases, leaving 21 bases between the germline ends. The CDR3 consists of 14 residues. The CDR3 coding sequence is TGTGCCAGCAGCCTAGGGGAGACAGTGGAGGAATACACCTTC. Translation gives CASSLGETVEEYTF.

The chain is built from TRBV19 and TRBJ1-1; D perhaps matches TRBD1 (5 bases). V lost 0 bases and J lost 4, with 12 bases in between. The CDR3 extends over 15 amino acids. Per germline, CDR1 LNHDA and CDR2 SQIVND (reference sequence). DNA of the CDR3: TGTGCCAGTAGTATAGAAGGGGCAGGGTTCACTGAAGCTTTCTTT. Residues: CASSIEGAGFTEAFF. Full variable domain (remainder filled in from reference TRBV19 and TRBJ1-1): DGGITQSPKYLFRKEGQNVTLSCEQNLNHDAMYWYRQDPGQGLRLIYYSQIVNDFQKGDIAEGYSVSREKKESFPLTVTSAQKNPTAFYLCASSIEGAGFTEAFFGQGTRLTVV.

Written as DNA, the CDR3 is TGTGCCCCGTCGCGTCCAGCACAGGGCCAGTCTGAAAAACTGTTTTTT. Encoded protein: CAPSRPAQGQSEKLFF. The chain carries TRBV24-1 and TRBJ1-4, with a tentative D call TRBD1 (6 bases). The CDR3 covers 16 residues. Germline-derived CDR1 and CDR2 are KGHDR and SFDVKD. V was shortened by 12 bases and J by 7 bases, with 26 bases between the two germline ends.

V and J are TRBV2 and TRBJ2-7, with D unclear. The CDR3 is made up of 13 amino acids. V lost 3 bases, J lost 3 bases, and 9 bases lay in between. Per germline, CDR1 SNHLY and CDR2 FYNNEI. The CDR3 DNA is TGTGCCAGCAGTGACTTTAGGGTCTACGAGCAGTACTTC. Protein product: CASSDFRVYEQYF.

This sequence joins TRBV9 and TRBJ2-1; 7 nucleotides agree with TRBD2. The CDR3 extends over 12 amino acids. Losses at the gene ends were 4 bases for V and 8 bases for J; bases not matched to a gene: 3. Germline CDR1 and CDR2: SGDLS and YYNGEE. The CDR3 here is CASSHREDEQFF. As DNA, the CDR3 is TGTGCCAGCAGCCACCGGGAGGATGAGCAGTTCTTC.

This chain connects TRBV11-2 to TRBJ1-6; D uncertain. The V end lost 3 bases, the J end lost 7 bases, and 1 base lay between the germline ends. The V gene's germline CDR1 is SGHAT and CDR2 FQNNGV. The CDR3 consists of 11 residues. Here the CDR3 DNA reads TGTGCCAGCAGCTTGAATTCACCCCTCCACTTT. Translating it yields CASSLNSPLHF.

V usage is TRBV7-2 and J usage is TRBJ2-1; TRBD1 agrees at 10 bases. The CDR3 consists of 18 residues. With V trimmed by 0 bases and J by 3 bases, 8 bases remained unmatched. The germline gives CDR1 SGHTA, CDR2 FQGNSA. As DNA, the CDR3 is TGTGCCAGCAGCTTAGCCCCCTACCGGGACAGGGGCTACAATGAGCAGTTCTTC. Protein: CASSLAPYRDRGYNEQFF.

The chain links TRBV7-9 to TRBJ1-1; D might be TRBD1 (6 bases). CDR1 is SEHNR, CDR2 FQNEAQ, per germline (reference sequence). CDR3 length: 16 amino acids. Between the trimmed V and J ends, which lost 5 bases and 5 bases, there was a span of 21 bases. The CDR3 coding sequence is TGTGCCAGCAGCAACCCTGAAGGGGGGGGCGGTACTGAAGCTTTCTTT. This codes for CASSNPEGGGGTEAFF.

V and J are TRBV4-3 and TRBJ1-6; D not resolved. Trimming pared 1 base from V and 9 bases from J, leaving 10 bases between. Per germline, CDR1 LGHNA and CDR2 YSLEER. The CDR3 has 14 amino acids. DNA of the CDR3: TGCGCCAGCAGCCAAGTGGACCTCTCTTCACCCCTCCACTTT. The encoded protein is CASSQVDLSSPLHF.

The rearrangement uses TRBV29-1 and TRBJ1-2; no clear D. The CDR3 totals 12 residues. Germline V gene data show CDR1 as SQVTM and CDR2 as ANQGSEA. V was cut by 4 bases and J by 0 bases, with 6 bases left in between. CDR3 nucleotides: TGCAGCGTTGGATCTTCTAACTATGGCTACACCTTC. Amino acids: CSVGSSNYGYTF. The full variable domain, in which reference TRBV29-1 and TRBJ1-2 provide the parts outside the CDR3, is SAVISQKPSRDICQRGTSLTIQCQVDSQVTMMFWYRQQPGQSLTLIATANQGSEATYESGFVIDKFPISRPNLTFSTLTVSNMSPEDSSIYLCSVGSSNYGYTFGSGTRLTVV.

The chain links TRBV3-1 (or the pseudogene TRBV3-2) to TRBJ2-1; 9 positions match TRBD2. The CDR3 consists of 15 residues. CDR1 LGHDT and CDR2 YNNKEL come from the germline V gene (reference sequence). Unmatched junction bases numbered 2, after V lost 3 bases and J lost 2 bases. CDR3 in amino acids: CASSHRLAAYNEQFF. CDR3 nucleotides: TGTGCCAGCAGCCACAGACTAGCGGCCTACAATGAGCAGTTCTTC.

The table lists this clone with a few counts. The gene calls are TRBV5-6 and TRBJ1-5; TRBD1 aligns across 7 bases. Germline V gene data show CDR1 as SGHDT and CDR2 as YYEEEE. This CDR3 is built from 17 residues. The V segment lost 0 bases and the J segment 1 base; nucleotides outside the gene matches: 7. Written as DNA, the CDR3 is TGTGCCAGCAGCTTGGCCAGGGGGGCGCGGAGCAATCAGCCCCAGCATTTT. Its protein product is CASSLARGARSNQPQHF.

V usage is TRBV19 and J usage is TRBJ2-5; D may be TRBD2 (7 bases). There are 14 residues in the CDR3. Germline values: CDR1 LNHDA, CDR2 SQIVND (reference sequence). The germline V and J ends were trimmed by 5 bases and 6 bases, with 16 bases remaining between them. CDR3 DNA: TGTGCCAGTAGTCCGGCGGGGGCCCCGCAGACCCAGTACTTC. Translating it yields CASSPAGAPQTQYF.

V gene TRBV5-4 combines with J gene TRBJ1-1; tentatively, D is TRBD1 (6 bases). CDR3 length: 14 residues. V was pared by 2 bases and J by 2 bases, with 10 bases between. Germline assignment: CDR1 SGHNT and CDR2 YYREEE (reference sequence). The CDR3: CASSLQGSNTEAFF. The CDR3 DNA sequence: TGTGCCAGCAGCTTACAGGGTAGTAACACTGAAGCTTTCTTT.

This chain uses TRBV2 with TRBJ1-2, with a possible D match to TRBD1 (6 bases). The CDR3 has 15 amino acids. CDR1 and CDR2 from the germline V gene are SNHLY and FYNNEI. The V gene lost 7 bases and the J gene lost 7 bases, with 22 bases spanning the gap. DNA of the CDR3: TGTGCCAGCACTCTCGGCGGGGGGCTCGACTCTGGCTACACCTTC. Protein sequence: CASTLGGGLDSGYTF.